This entry concerns a single TCR beta chain. The entry originates in a study of CD8+ T cells in alopecia areata. Germline V gene sequence: CDR1 SQVTM, CDR2 ANQGSEA. This CDR3 has 15 residues. Trimming stripped 7 bases from V and 0 bases from J, with 17 bases between. RNA extraction was followed by reverse transcription into cDNA, which acted as the sequencing template. TCRdb's copy holds only in-frame clones and misses some; the assay was immunoSEQ multiplex PCR. The sample gives hundreds of thousands of clones, roughly two thirds of which show up once; around 1.2% is in the top ten. The sequencing used CD4+ T cells sorted from blood, collected at week 0. This chain joins TRBV29-1 and TRBJ2-3; D unclear. The clonotype was recovered from a human donor with alopecia areata. The CDR3 DNA is TGCAGCGCGGCCCCGGAGACGAAAAGCACAGATACGCAGTATTTT. Translating gives CSAAPETKSTDTQYF.